The rows below give T cell receptor beta chains drawn from one sample of a study of T-cell reconstitution after alpha-beta-depleted transplantation in children. TCRdb re-derived calls from the PCR reads in MiXCR, one entry per CDR3 protein. The sample yields about a million distinct CDR3 sequences, under 30% seen once. The starting material was PBMCs, mostly from graft donor cells, obtained 360 days after TCRalphabeta/CD19-depleted stem cell transplant. The source is a boy younger than two who had a stem cell transplant for SCID, so the T cells may come from the graft donor. CDR3s include the opening cysteine and the closing phenylalanine or tryptophan. D genes are given only for firm matches. Clone size, where shown, is once, few, many, or a class for clones that have expanded.

j_call,d_call,v_call,clone_size,cdr3_aa,cdr3_nt
TRBJ1-2,NA,TRBV12-3/TRBV12-4,few,CASSLEGDLYGYTF,TGTGCCAGCAGTTTAGAAGGTGACCTATATGGCTACACCTTC
TRBJ1-1,NA,TRBV7-2,few,CASSFGREMNTEAFF,TGTGCCAGCAGCTTTGGTAGGGAGATGAACACTGAAGCTTTCTTT
TRBJ2-7,NA,TRBV4-1,few,CASSLSRQANYEQYF,TGCGCCAGCAGCCTATCGAGGCAGGCTAACTACGAGCAGTACTTC
TRBJ2-7,NA,TRBV30,NA,CAWSGLYEQYF,TGTGCCTGGAGTGGCCTATACGAGCAGTACTTC
TRBJ1-3,NA,TRBV20-1,few,CSARHSNSGNTIYF,TGCAGTGCTAGACACAGCAACTCTGGAAACACCATATATTTT
TRBJ2-3,NA,TRBV4-1,NA,CASSQEWGGHRSTDTQYF,TGCGCCAGCAGCCAAGAATGGGGGGGCCACCGCAGCACAGATACGCAGTATTTT
TRBJ1-2,TRBD1,TRBV5-5,NA,CASSSSGQGDYGYTF,TGTGCCAGCAGCTCGTCCGGACAGGGGGACTATGGCTACACCTTC
TRBJ1-4,NA,TRBV6-5,NA,CASREANEKLFF,TGTGCCAGCAGGGAGGCTAATGAAAAACTGTTTTTT
TRBJ1-1,NA,TRBV5-1,many,CASSLTGLEAFF,TGCGCCAGCAGCTTGACAGGGTTAGAAGCTTTCTTT
TRBJ2-2,NA,TRBV12-3/TRBV12-4,NA,CASSRGALDTGELFF,TGTGCCAGCAGCCGGGGGGCCTTGGACACCGGGGAGCTGTTTTTT
TRBJ2-5,TRBD1,TRBV2,NA,CASRLTGTAEETQYF,TGTGCCAGCAGACTCACCGGGACAGCAGAAGAGACCCAGTACTTC
TRBJ2-5,TRBD1,TRBV7-9,NA,CASSEKGAKQETQYF,TGTGCCAGCAGCGAGAAGGGGGCTAAACAAGAGACCCAGTACTTC
TRBJ2-1,TRBD2,TRBV6-1,NA,CASSRLAGGQYNEQFF,TGTGCCAGCAGCCGATTAGCGGGGGGGCAGTACAATGAGCAGTTCTTC
TRBJ2-5,NA,TRBV7-3,few,CASSQGHGETQYF,TGTGCCAGCAGCCAAGGGCACGGGGAGACCCAGTACTTC
TRBJ2-1,NA,TRBV20-1,few,CSARDPRRTTNNEQFF,TGCAGTGCTAGAGATCCAAGGCGGACTACGAACAATGAGCAGTTCTTC
TRBJ2-1,NA,TRBV7-2,many,CASSFDSRPDNEQFF,TGTGCCAGCAGCTTCGACAGTCGGCCGGACAATGAGCAGTTCTTC
TRBJ2-2,NA,TRBV5-1,few,CASALLANTGELFF,TGCGCCAGTGCGCTACTAGCTAACACCGGGGAGCTGTTTTTT
TRBJ2-1,TRBD2,TRBV20-1,NA,CSARPQAGSYNEQFF,TGCAGTGCTAGACCCCAAGCGGGATCCTACAATGAGCAGTTCTTC
TRBJ1-1,TRBD1,TRBV20-1,NA,CSAPGQGTEAFF,TGCAGTGCCCCAGGACAGGGAACTGAAGCTTTCTTT
TRBJ2-1,NA,TRBV7-9,few,CASSAHQRKEGFNEQFF,TGTGCCAGCAGCGCCCACCAGCGTAAAGAGGGATTCAATGAGCAGTTCTTC
TRBJ2-3,TRBD1,TRBV5-1,NA,CASSFTGQGAGDTQYF,TGCGCCAGCAGCTTTACTGGACAGGGGGCAGGAGATACGCAGTATTTT
TRBJ2-3,NA,TRBV29-1,few,CSAAGAGTQYF,TGCAGCGCCGCGGGGGCCGGTACGCAGTATTTT
TRBJ1-5,NA,TRBV5-5,NA,CASSLDIGVLNQPQHF,TGTGCCAGCAGCTTGGACATCGGAGTTCTCAATCAGCCCCAGCATTTT
TRBJ2-1,TRBD2,TRBV5-1,many,CASSLSGGYNEQFF,TGTGCCAGCAGTCTTAGCGGGGGCTACAATGAGCAGTTCTTC
TRBJ2-1,NA,TRBV6-5,few,CASSRVGPINEQFF,TGTGCCAGCAGTCGGGTGGGGCCAATCAATGAGCAGTTCTTC
TRBJ1-6,TRBD1,TRBV28,few,CASSPGGQGGNSPLHF,TGTGCCAGCAGTCCAGGGGGACAGGGTGGGAATTCACCCCTCCACTTT
TRBJ2-1,NA,TRBV7-8,few,CASSHLKVSYNEQFF,TGTGCCAGCAGCCACCTCAAAGTGTCCTACAATGAGCAGTTCTTC
TRBJ2-7,NA,TRBV11-2,NA,CASSLTQAAYEQYF,TGTGCCAGCAGCTTAACACAGGCCGCCTACGAGCAGTACTTC
TRBJ2-7,NA,TRBV28,few,CATQGGVYEQYF,TGTGCCACCCAGGGGGGGGTCTACGAGCAGTACTTC
TRBJ1-1,NA,TRBV20-1,few,CSASFQLNTEAFF,TGCAGTGCTAGCTTCCAGCTGAACACTGAAGCTTTCTTT
TRBJ2-5,NA,TRBV7-2,NA,CASSPGPTGKETQYF,TGTGCCAGCAGCCCCGGACCTACTGGTAAAGAGACCCAGTACTTC
TRBJ2-4,NA,TRBV3-1,NA,CASSQTRMRAKNIQYF,TGTGCCAGCAGCCAGACCCGAATGCGAGCCAAAAACATTCAGTACTTC
TRBJ2-1,TRBD1,TRBV20-1,few,CSASRDRGFYNEQFF,TGCAGTGCTAGTCGGGACAGGGGATTCTACAATGAGCAGTTCTTC
TRBJ2-2,NA,TRBV5-1,NA,CASSLWGLPNTGELFF,TGCGCCAGCAGCTTGTGGGGGCTACCAAACACCGGGGAGCTGTTTTTT
TRBJ2-7,TRBD1,TRBV29-1,few,CSVGGRDRGNEQYF,TGCAGCGTTGGGGGCCGTGACAGGGGCAACGAGCAGTACTTC
TRBJ2-3,TRBD2,TRBV9,few,CASSPVLRGGPDTQYF,TGTGCCAGCAGCCCCGTTCTGCGGGGGGGGCCCGATACGCAGTATTTT
TRBJ1-2,NA,TRBV19,NA,CASSIGVAEYGYTF,TGTGCCAGTAGTATTGGTGTGGCGGAATATGGCTACACCTTC
TRBJ2-1,NA,TRBV7-9,NA,CASSLPPQAFLYNEQFF,TGTGCCAGCAGCTTACCCCCACAGGCCTTCTTATACAATGAGCAGTTCTTC
TRBJ2-5,NA,TRBV7-7,NA,CASSLSPGPRYF,TGTGCCAGCAGCTTATCCCCGGGCCCCCGGTACTTC
TRBJ2-7,TRBD1,TRBV20-1,few,CSARSPGQGYEQYF,TGCAGTGCTAGATCTCCGGGACAGGGCTACGAGCAGTACTTC
TRBJ1-2,TRBD1,TRBV5-1,few,CASSSHGQALNYGYTF,TGCGCCAGCAGCAGCCACGGACAGGCCCTTAACTATGGCTACACCTTC
TRBJ2-3,TRBD1,TRBV7-2,NA,CASSARQGRAFTDTQYF,TGTGCCAGCAGCGCCCGACAGGGTAGGGCGTTCACAGATACGCAGTATTTT
TRBJ1-3,NA,TRBV30,NA,CAWSPASWDTIYF,TGTGCCTGGAGCCCAGCCTCTTGGGACACCATATATTTT
TRBJ2-1,TRBD2,TRBV4-3,few,CASSLSGLAGAHEQFF,TGCGCCAGCAGCCTTTCGGGACTAGCGGGGGCACATGAGCAGTTCTTC
TRBJ2-3,TRBD1,TRBV20-1,few,CSASHRGLTDTQYF,TGCAGTGCTAGTCACAGGGGGCTAACGGATACGCAGTATTTT
TRBJ2-3,NA,TRBV10-3,NA,CAIRAGGGLYSTDTQYF,TGTGCCATCAGGGCTGGTGGGGGCCTCTATAGCACAGATACGCAGTATTTT
TRBJ1-1,NA,TRBV29-1,few,CSVDTMNTEAFF,TGCAGCGTTGATACCATGAACACTGAAGCTTTCTTT
TRBJ1-1,NA,TRBV12-3/TRBV12-4,NA,CASSFSTVGTEAFF,TGTGCCAGCAGTTTTTCGACCGTCGGCACTGAAGCTTTCTTT
TRBJ2-1,NA,TRBV4-1,NA,CASSQGSQGRHNEQFF,TGCGCCAGCAGCCAAGGGAGTCAGGGCCGACACAATGAGCAGTTCTTC
TRBJ2-3,NA,TRBV15,once,CATSWEAGSTDTQYF,TGTGCCACCAGCTGGGAGGCAGGGAGCACAGATACGCAGTATTTT
TRBJ2-3,TRBD1,TRBV3-1,NA,CASSQDVGTGSTDTQYF,TGTGCCAGCAGCCAAGATGTGGGGACAGGGAGCACAGATACGCAGTATTTT
TRBJ2-1,TRBD2,TRBV4-1,NA,CASSQEFLGLAAYNEQFF,TGCGCCAGCAGCCAAGAGTTTCTGGGACTAGCGGCCTACAATGAGCAGTTCTTC
TRBJ1-4,NA,TRBV5-6,NA,CASNLGQINEKLFF,TGTGCCAGCAACTTAGGACAGATAAATGAAAAACTGTTTTTT
TRBJ2-1,TRBD2,TRBV5-1,NA,CASSLFASGGRPNNEQFF,TGCGCCAGCAGCTTGTTCGCTAGCGGGGGCCGCCCCAACAATGAGCAGTTCTTC
TRBJ2-4,TRBD2,TRBV7-8,NA,CASSLRGGRNIQYF,TGTGCCAGCAGCTTAAGGGGAGGGAGGAACATTCAGTACTTC
TRBJ2-2,TRBD2,TRBV12-3/TRBV12-4,few,CASRLSGGFTGELFF,TGTGCCAGCAGATTAAGCGGGGGGTTCACCGGGGAGCTGTTTTTT
TRBJ2-1,NA,TRBV4-1,few,CASSQVRVSSYNEQFF,TGCGCCAGCAGCCAAGTAAGGGTGAGCTCCTACAATGAGCAGTTCTTC
TRBJ2-1,NA,TRBV18,NA,CASSPPRGVYNEQFF,TGTGCCAGCTCACCACCGCGCGGGGTCTACAATGAGCAGTTCTTC
TRBJ2-7,NA,TRBV5-5,NA,CASSLYASGTASYEQYF,TGTGCCAGCAGCTTGTATGCTTCCGGGACGGCGTCCTACGAGCAGTACTTC
TRBJ2-5,TRBD1,TRBV4-2,NA,CASSQVQGRQETQYF,TGTGCCAGCAGCCAAGTACAGGGGAGACAAGAGACCCAGTACTTC